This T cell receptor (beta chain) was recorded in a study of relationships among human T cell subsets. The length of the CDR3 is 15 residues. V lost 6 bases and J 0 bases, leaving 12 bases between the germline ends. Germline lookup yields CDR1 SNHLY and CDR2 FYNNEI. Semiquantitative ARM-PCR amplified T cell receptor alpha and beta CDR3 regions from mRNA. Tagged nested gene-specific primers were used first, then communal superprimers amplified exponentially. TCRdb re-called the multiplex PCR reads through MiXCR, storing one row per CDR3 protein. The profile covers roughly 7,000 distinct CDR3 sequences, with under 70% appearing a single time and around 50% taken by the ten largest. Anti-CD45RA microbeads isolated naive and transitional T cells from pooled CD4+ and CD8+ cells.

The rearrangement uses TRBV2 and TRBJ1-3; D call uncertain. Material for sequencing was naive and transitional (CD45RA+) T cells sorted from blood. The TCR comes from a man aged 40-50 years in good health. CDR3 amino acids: CASRKTPDSGNTIYF. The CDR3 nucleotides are TGTGCCAGCAGGAAGACTCCGGACTCTGGAAACACCATATATTTT.